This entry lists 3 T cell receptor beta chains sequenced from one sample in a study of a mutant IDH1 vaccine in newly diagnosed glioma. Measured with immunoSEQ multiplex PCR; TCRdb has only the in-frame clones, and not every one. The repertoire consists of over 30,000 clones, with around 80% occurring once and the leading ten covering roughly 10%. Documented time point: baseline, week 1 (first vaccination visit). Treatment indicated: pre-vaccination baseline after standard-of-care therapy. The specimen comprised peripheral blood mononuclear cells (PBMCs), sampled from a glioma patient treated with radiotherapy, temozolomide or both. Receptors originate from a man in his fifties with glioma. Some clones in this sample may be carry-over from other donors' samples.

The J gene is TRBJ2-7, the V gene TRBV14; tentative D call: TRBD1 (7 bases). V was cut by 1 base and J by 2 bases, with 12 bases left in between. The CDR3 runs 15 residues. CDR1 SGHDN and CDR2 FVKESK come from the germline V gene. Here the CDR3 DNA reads TGTGCCAGCAGCCAAGTCCAGGGGGGCCCCTACGAGCAGTACTTC. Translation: CASSQVQGGPYEQYF. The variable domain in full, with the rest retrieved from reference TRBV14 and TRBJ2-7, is EAGVTQFPSHSVIEKGQTVTLRCDPISGHDNLYWYRRVMGKEIKFLLHFVKESKQDESGMPNNRFLAERTGGTYSTLKVQPAELEDSGVYFCASSQVQGGPYEQYFGPGTRLTVT.

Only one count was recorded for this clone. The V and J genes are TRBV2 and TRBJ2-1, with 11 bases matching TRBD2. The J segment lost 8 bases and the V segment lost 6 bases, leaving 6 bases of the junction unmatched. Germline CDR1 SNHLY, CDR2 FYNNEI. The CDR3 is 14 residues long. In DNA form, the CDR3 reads TGTGCCAGCAGGCCTAGCGGGGGGCGAGATGAGCAGTTCTTC. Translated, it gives CASRPSGGRDEQFF. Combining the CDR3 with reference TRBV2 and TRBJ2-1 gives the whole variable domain EPEVTQTPSHQVTQMGQEVILRCVPISNHLYFYWYRQILGQKVEFLVSFYNNEISEKSEIFDDQFSVERPDGSNFTLKIRSTKLEDSAMYFCASRPSGGRDEQFFGPGTRLTVL.

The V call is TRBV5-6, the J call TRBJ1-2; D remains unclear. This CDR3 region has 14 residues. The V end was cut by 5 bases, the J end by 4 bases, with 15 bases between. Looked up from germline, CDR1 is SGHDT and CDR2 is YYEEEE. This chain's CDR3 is CASSGLRDIYGYTF. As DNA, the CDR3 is TGTGCCAGCAGTGGTCTACGGGATATCTATGGCTACACCTTC.